This TCR beta chain was captured by sequencing in a study of control samples from healthy donors and cancer patients. Regarding this clone: The sample contains more than one DNA sequence encoding this CDR3.

From germline, CDR1 is LNHDA and CDR2 SQIVND (reference sequence). This CDR3 region has 13 residues. The V and J ends lost 3 bases and 5 bases, in that order; junction bases with no gene match: 1. Method: immunoSEQ multiplex PCR; TCRdb's copy keeps in-frame clones and lacks some. The data hold 150,000 to 180,000 clones, with 94% observed a single time. The sample consisted of blood. This receptor was identified in a man aged 35-49 years in good health. This chain uses TRBV19 with TRBJ1-2, with 9 bases lining up with TRBD1. This CDR3 reads CASSIDRGYGYTF. The CDR3 DNA sequence: TGTGCCAGTAGTATCGACAGGGGGTATGGCTACACCTTC.